The 23 T cell receptor beta chains reported below all come from one sample, sequenced in a study of regulatory T cells in long-lasting Graves disease. As to time point: newly diagnosed GD, antithyroid drugs for less than 3 months. TCR sequences were obtained from RNA taken from PBMCs. Building of the TCR beta libraries involved iRepertoire HTBI primers and Arm-PCR of CDR3 regions. In TCRdb, the multiplex PCR reads were re-called with MiXCR into one record per CDR3 protein. The repertoire holds about 540,000 distinct CDR3 sequences, with about 13% as singletons. These data also formed part of another study, on T cells in Graves' hyperthyroidism and ophthalmopathy.

The sequencing used peripheral blood mononuclear cells (PBMCs), collected at new diagnosis, from a patient treated with antithyroid drugs. The origin of the receptors is a man aged 25 to 45 with Graves disease.

This clonotype was recorded at least ten times. V and J are TRBV27 and TRBJ1-4; D possibly corresponds to TRBD1 (6 bases). The CDR3 runs to 12 residues. Germline V gene sequence: CDR1 MNHEY, CDR2 SMNVEV (reference sequence). Trimming shortened V by 6 bases and J by 11 bases, and 13 bases separated the two germline ends. Written as DNA, the CDR3 is TGTGCCAGCAGATCCGAGGGGGGGAAACTGTTTTTT. Translating gives CASRSEGGKLFF.

This clonotype was recorded at least ten times. For the CDR3, the DNA is TGTGCCAGCAGTTACTCTGGTCAAGTCTACGAGCAGTACTTC. This gives the protein CASSYSGQVYEQYF. The V call is TRBV6-2 or TRBV6-3, the J call TRBJ2-7; D remains unclear. Trimming stripped 0 bases from V and 3 bases from J, with 9 bases between. The CDR3 covers 14 residues. Looked up from germline, CDR1 is MNHEY and CDR2 is SVGEGT.

This clonotype was detected ten times or more. The chain couples TRBV10-1 to TRBJ2-1; 8 nucleotides align to TRBD2. The CDR3 loop spans 16 amino acids. Unmatched junction bases numbered 5, after V lost 4 bases and J lost 0 bases. From germline, CDR1 is WNHNN and CDR2 SYGVQD (reference sequence). The CDR3 DNA follows: TGCGCCAGCAGTGTGGCCAGCGGGAGCTCCTACAATGAGCAGTTCTTC. Its protein is CASSVASGSSYNEQFF.

The V gene is TRBV24-1, the J gene TRBJ2-6; D gene ambiguous. The CDR3 covers 16 residues. Germline V gene data show CDR1 as KGHDR and CDR2 as SFDVKD. V gave up 2 bases and J gave up 0 bases, with 7 bases separating them. CDR3 sequence reads: CATSDSRSSGANVLTF. CDR3 nucleotide sequence: TGTGCCACCAGTGATTCTCGGAGCTCTGGGGCCAACGTCCTGACTTTC.

This clonotype was seen ten or more times. CDR3 DNA sequence: TGTGCCAGCTCTCCTTCCGGGACTACTAGCTACGAGCAGTACTTC. Its translation: CASSPSGTTSYEQYF. The V and J genes are TRBV28 and TRBJ2-7; TRBD2 matches 7 bases. After removal of 8 bases from V and 3 bases from J, the junction contained 13 bases not matched to a gene. Germline V gene data show CDR1 as MDHEN and CDR2 as SYDVKM. The CDR3 spans 15 residues.

This clonotype was picked up many times. The chain couples TRBV12-3 or TRBV12-4 to TRBJ2-2; the D gene is possibly TRBD1 (5 bases). This CDR3 has 13 residues. The V end was cut by 6 bases, the J end by 6 bases, with 11 bases between. CDR3 in amino acids: CASRGDRPGELFF. CDR3 nucleotide sequence: TGTGCCAGCAGAGGGGATAGGCCCGGGGAGCTGTTTTTT.

The chain links TRBV7-8 to TRBJ1-1, with a tentative D call TRBD1 (5 bases). Trimming stripped 2 bases from V and 7 bases from J, with 8 bases between. Germline loops: CDR1 SGHVS, CDR2 FQNEAQ. The CDR3 length is 12 residues. The DNA for the CDR3 is TGTGCCAGCAGCTTACGACAGAATGAAGCTTTCTTT. Protein: CASSLRQNEAFF. Together with reference TRBV7-8 and TRBJ1-1, the CDR3 gives the full variable domain: GAGVSQSPRYKVAKRGQDVALRCDPISGHVSLFWYQQALGQGPEFLTYFQNEAQLDKSGLPSDRFFAERPEGSVSTLKIQRTQQEDSAVYLCASSLRQNEAFFGQGTRLTVV.

This clonotype was picked up many times. V is TRBV5-1 and J is TRBJ2-7; 8 nucleotides agree with TRBD1. This CDR3 is built from 12 residues. Germline-derived CDR1 and CDR2 are SGHRS and YFSETQ. V was clipped by 1 base and J by 6 bases; unmatched bases: 0. The DNA of the CDR3 is TGCGCCAGCAGCTTGACAGGGGGCGAGCAGTACTTC. Its translation: CASSLTGGEQYF.

This clonotype was recorded at least ten times. This chain connects TRBV27 to TRBJ2-5; a weak D match, TRBD1 (7 bases). V lost 5 bases and J 1 base, leaving 17 bases between the germline ends. In germline, CDR1 is MNHEY, CDR2 SMNVEV (reference sequence). The CDR3 is made up of 16 amino acids. The CDR3 sequence: CASSPSRQGGQETQYF. The CDR3 DNA sequence: TGTGCCAGCAGTCCAAGTAGGCAGGGGGGCCAAGAGACCCAGTACTTC.

Only a few counts were recorded for this clonotype. The chain links TRBV12-3 or TRBV12-4 to TRBJ1-6; the D gene is possibly TRBD1 (5 bases). The germline V and J ends were trimmed by 5 bases and 7 bases, with 12 bases remaining between them. The CDR3 is made up of 14 amino acids. The CDR3 nucleotides read TGTGCCAGCAGTACCAGAAAGGGGAATTCACCCCTCCACTTT. This sequence encodes CASSTRKGNSPLHF.

This clonotype has ten or more counts. The J gene is TRBJ2-1, the V gene TRBV20-1; 12 nucleotides agree with TRBD2. Germline loops: CDR1 DFQATT, CDR2 SNEGSKA (reference sequence). V was clipped by 6 bases and J by 8 bases; unmatched bases: 8. CDR3 length equals 14 residues. The CDR3 protein is CSATTSGSIDEQFF. The CDR3 DNA reads TGCAGTGCCACGACTAGCGGGAGTATCGATGAGCAGTTCTTC.

A few counts support this clonotype. The J gene is TRBJ2-3, the V gene TRBV20-1, with D maybe TRBD2 (6 bases). In germline, CDR1 is DFQATT, CDR2 SNEGSKA (reference sequence). This CDR3 is 14 amino acids long. V was cut by 5 bases and J by 0 bases, with 12 bases left in between. CDR3 bases: TGCAGTGCTGTTGAGGGAGGTAGCACAGATACGCAGTATTTT. Its protein product is CSAVEGGSTDTQYF.

In its sample, this clonotype was seen a few times. The gene calls are TRBV4-1 and TRBJ1-2; no clear D gene. This CDR3 has 17 residues. The V end lost 3 bases, the J end lost 0 bases, and 17 bases lay between the germline ends. CDR1 MGHRA and CDR2 YSYEKL come from the germline V gene. The CDR3 DNA follows: TGCGCCAGCAGCCAGAGCCTCAGAGACGTGGCTAACTATGGCTACACCTTC. This encodes CASSQSLRDVANYGYTF.

This clonotype was detected many times. The chain employs TRBV19 and TRBJ2-2; D is unresolved. CDR1 and CDR2 (germline): LNHDA, SQIVND (reference sequence). This CDR3 has 14 amino acids. Trimming took off 9 bases at V and 4 bases at J, with 15 bases between the two ends. The CDR3 coding sequence is TGTGCCAGCTCCCGAGGCCGGGCCACCGGGGAGCTGTTTTTT. Its protein is CASSRGRATGELFF.

This clonotype was recorded at least ten times. The chain couples TRBV12-3 or TRBV12-4 to TRBJ2-1; maybe TRBD2 (6 bases). The CDR3 runs to 12 residues. V lost 6 bases and J 9 bases, leaving 12 bases between the germline ends. This CDR3 is CASSGTRGEQFF. The CDR3 DNA follows: TGTGCCAGCAGCGGGACTCGCGGTGAGCAGTTCTTC.

This clonotype came up many times. The chain has TRBV12-3 or TRBV12-4 and TRBJ2-1, with 8 bases lining up with TRBD2. J lost 9 bases, V lost 0 bases, and 13 bases had no gene match. This CDR3 region has 17 residues. CDR3 in DNA: TGTGCCAGCAGTTTAGCGCGGGGTAGCGGGGACATAAGTGAGCAGTTCTTC. Protein sequence: CASSLARGSGDISEQFF.

This clonotype was seen a handful of times. The chain has TRBV18 and TRBJ2-7, with TRBD1 identical over 11 bases. Germline trimming cut 4 bases from V and 4 bases from J; bases unmatched to any gene: 9. This CDR3 is built from 16 residues. In germline, CDR1 is KGHSH, CDR2 LQKENI. CDR3 in DNA: TGTGCCAGCTCACTTCGGACAGGGGGCATTAGTTACGAGCAGTACTTC. Protein sequence: CASSLRTGGISYEQYF. The full variable domain, with the rest looked up from reference TRBV18 and TRBJ2-7, is NAGVMQNPRHLVRRRGQEARLRCSPMKGHSHVYWYRQLPEEGLKFMVYLQKENIIDESGMPKERFSAEFPKEGPSILRIQQVVRGDSAAYFCASSLRTGGISYEQYFGPGTRLTVT.

The sample holds many counts of this clonotype. This rearrangement joins TRBV18 to TRBJ2-7; TRBD1 matches at 9 bases. The CDR3 length is 14 residues. Germline loops: CDR1 KGHSH, CDR2 LQKENI. The trim removed 6 bases at V and 2 bases at J, leaving 5 bases unmatched. The CDR3 here is CASSTGTGTYEQYF. The CDR3 DNA reads TGTGCCAGCTCTACCGGGACAGGGACCTACGAGCAGTACTTC.

A word on this clonotype: One end of the junction fails to match germline, which may point to a read error. This chain links TRBV18 with TRBJ1-5, with 7 bases lining up with TRBD1. The germline gives CDR1 KGHSH, CDR2 LQKENI. The CDR3 sequence is 15 residues long. The CDR3 coding sequence is TGTGCCAGCTCAGAAGGACAGGTAGGCAATCAGTCCCAGCATTTT. Protein: CASSEGQVGNQSQHF.

This clonotype has ten or more counts. This chain joins TRBV12-3 or TRBV12-4 and TRBJ2-7; D is uncertain. V was pared by 3 bases and J by 3 bases, with 12 bases between. There are 14 residues in the CDR3. CDR3 in DNA: TGTGCCAGCAGTTTGGCCGCCTTAGGCTACGAGCAGTACTTC. This translates into CASSLAALGYEQYF.

The CDR3 DNA is TGTGCCAGCTCGGAAGGGCCTGGGGGCAATCAGCCCCAGCATTTT. Residues: CASSEGPGGNQPQHF. The chain joins TRBV18 to TRBJ1-5; D is unresolved. CDR1 and CDR2 from the germline V gene are KGHSH and LQKENI. Between the trimmed V and J ends, which lost 6 bases and 2 bases, there was a span of 14 bases. This CDR3 spans 15 amino acids.

The rearrangement uses TRBV2 and TRBJ1-2, with TRBD1 identical over 8 bases. V dropped 6 bases and J dropped 2; count of bases not matched to a gene: 8. The CDR3 spans 15 residues. Germline V gives CDR1 SNHLY, CDR2 FYNNEI. The CDR3 DNA reads TGTGCCAGCAGCCTACAGGGGGGGGCCAACTATGGCTACACCTTC. This gives the protein CASSLQGGANYGYTF.

This clonotype was counted many times. The chain employs TRBV29-1 and TRBJ2-7; D tentatively fits TRBD1 or TRBD2 (6 bases each). The V gene's germline CDR1 is SQVTM and CDR2 ANQGSEA. The CDR3 is 14 residues long. Trimming took 7 bases from V and 1 from J, leaving 17 bases between them. The CDR3 DNA reads TGCAGCGGGGGGTTCTCGGGGGCGTCCTACGAGCAGTACTTC. Protein product: CSGGFSGASYEQYF.